This T cell receptor beta chain was profiled in a study of beta chain features in type 1 diabetes (dated by TCRdb to 2017 to 2018). Regarding the complete study: No differences in mean age, gender distribution, total cell number or subset yield were found between patients and healthy donors. Whereas all 28 donors provided naive and central memory subsets, regulatory and stem cell-like memory subsets were isolated from just 8 patients and about eight healthy donors. Across all samples, 107,917,701 sorted cells were examined, and cell number per subset correlated strongly with RNA yield. The study compared the TCRB repertoires of sorted circulating CD4+ T cell subsets in recently diagnosed type 1 diabetes patients with those in matched healthy donors. What the authors observed across the whole study: Patients with type 1 diabetes made fewer insertions and deleted more nucleotides at VDJ recombination sites, implying thymic rearrangement abnormalities. Because cDNA was sequenced instead of genomic DNA, highly expressing activated cells could be over-represented, though the groups showed no difference in activation or CD3 levels. Naive, central memory and regulatory TCRB repertoires appeared to be more alike among patients than among healthy donors. Because the HLA sub-analyses included only small numbers of individuals, any influence of HLA type on TCRB rearrangement was left unresolved. Shorter templates might have been favored by PCR, but patient and control samples were amplified and corrected together, so both groups would have been affected equally by any skew. In all four CD4+ subsets, TCRB CDR3 length was moderately but significantly shorter in type 1 diabetes patients.

This clone occurred a few times. This clone's antigen is unknown. No clone much larger than this one lies a single base away; base qualities are absent. From the cysteine through the phenylalanine, the CDR3 covers 14 amino acids. Solely the CDR3 DNA is kept, with 42 bases framed from the first base. V lost 2 bases and J lost 3 bases; the stretch between them is 10 bases long. CDR1 is given as SNHLY and CDR2 as FYNNEI, both from the germline V gene. From each donor, a single peripheral blood sample of approximately 120 mL on average was drawn into heparinised tubes. A BD FACSAria II and a panel including CD45RO, CCR7, CD25, CD127, CD95 and CD27 were used to sort naive, central memory, regulatory and stem cell-like memory CD4+ T cells. A purity above 95% was achieved for all sorted populations. Right away, PBMCs were isolated by Lymphoprep density gradient centrifugation and were stained directly, with no culture step. So that batch effects would be minimized, each experiment stained and sorted samples in pairs, pairing one healthy donor with one patient.

All of the isolated RNA was reverse transcribed with the High Capacity cDNA Reverse Transcription Kit, so expressed TCRB transcripts were sequenced. Naive, central memory and regulatory T cell samples underwent deep immunoSEQ sequencing, averaging roughly 3.4 million total reads per sample. Sorted cells were lysed in RLT buffer and RNA was extracted with DNase-treated RNeasy Micro or Mini kits, depending on cell number. To prevent cross-contamination, every cell subset was processed on its own, while patient and healthy donor samples were processed together. The immunoSEQ multiplex PCR was used to amplify TCRB sequences from cDNA, generating 87-bp fragments that spanned the CDR3 region. Amplicons were sequenced on the Illumina HiSeq platform. The paper's data handling went like this. Synthetic template baselines were used to correct PCR bias computationally, reads within Hamming distance 2 were collapsed, and singletons that could not be merged were discarded. Reads were aligned against IMGT so that V, D and J genes, CDR3 length and insertions or deletions at six rearrangement sites could be assigned. Within each subset, clonotype counts were normalized to sorted cell number, and only after that were true diversity and Gini coefficients computed with the tcR R package. Repertoire sharing was quantified using the overlap coefficient calculated on TCRB nucleotide sequences. Out-of-frame TCRB sequences from naive cells were analyzed to stand in for the pre-selection repertoire. As stored in TCRdb, this immuneACCESS dataset retains in-frame rearrangements with V and J assigned. A fraction of the clones does not appear; measured against another copy, unresolved V genes explain less than half of the discrepancy, and the remainder lacks a known reason. Clone size and V and J calls were adopted from that table, with D and trimming inferred from the DNA. This sample holds more than 200,000 clones; 16% were observed only once. The top ten clones comprise approximately 0.087% of the sample.

This sequence was found in a man younger than 45 with type 1 diabetes. Recombination joined TRBV2 with TRBJ2-5; a tentative D match to TRBD1 spans 6 bases. The sequenced sample consisted of naive CD4+ T cells from blood. The cell subset or site label of this sample denotes: true naive CD4+ T cells. The nucleotides are TGTGCCAGCAGTGAACAGGGGTCCGAAGAGACCCAGTACTTC. The translation is CASSEQGSEETQYF.